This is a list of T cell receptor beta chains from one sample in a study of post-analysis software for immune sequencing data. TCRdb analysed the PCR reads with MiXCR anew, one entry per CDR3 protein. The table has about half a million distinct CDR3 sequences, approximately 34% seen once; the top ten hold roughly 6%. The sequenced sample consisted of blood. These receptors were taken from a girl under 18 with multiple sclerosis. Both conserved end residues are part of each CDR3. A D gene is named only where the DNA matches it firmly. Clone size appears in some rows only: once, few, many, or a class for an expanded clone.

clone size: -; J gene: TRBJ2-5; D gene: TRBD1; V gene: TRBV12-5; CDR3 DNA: TGTGCTAGTGGTTTGAGTTCCGGGACAGGGGGCGATGAGACCCAGTACTTC; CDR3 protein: CASGLSSGTGGDETQYF
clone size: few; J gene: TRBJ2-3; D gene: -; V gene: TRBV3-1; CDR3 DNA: TGTGCCAGCAGCCCCTTATTACGGGGGGCTAGCACAGATACGCAGTATTTT; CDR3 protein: CASSPLLRGASTDTQYF
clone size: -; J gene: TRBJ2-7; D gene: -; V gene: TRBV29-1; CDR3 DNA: TGCAGCGTCCGGGGGGCGGGCTCCTACGAGCAGTACTTC; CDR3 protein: CSVRGAGSYEQYF
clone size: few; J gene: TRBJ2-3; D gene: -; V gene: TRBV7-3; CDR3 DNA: TGTGCCAGCAGCTTAACACAGGGTCGGCCAGATACGCAGTATTTT; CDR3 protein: CASSLTQGRPDTQYF
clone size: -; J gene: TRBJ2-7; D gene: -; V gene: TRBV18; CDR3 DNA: TGTGCCAGCTCACCGGACTCCGTCAGGAGCTCCTACGAGCAGTACTTC; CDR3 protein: CASSPDSVRSSYEQYF
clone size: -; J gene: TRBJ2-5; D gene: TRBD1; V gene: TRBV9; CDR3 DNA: TGTGCCAGCAGCGTAGATCCGCCAGGACAGGTTCAAGAGACCCAGTACTTC; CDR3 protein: CASSVDPPGQVQETQYF
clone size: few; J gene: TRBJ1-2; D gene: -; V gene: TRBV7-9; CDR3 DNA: TGTGCCAGCAGCTTAGCGGAAGCTCTTGGAGGCTACACCTTC; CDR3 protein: CASSLAEALGGYTF
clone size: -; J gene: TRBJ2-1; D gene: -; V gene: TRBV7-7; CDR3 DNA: TGTGCCAGCAGCTACTCTAGCGTCTCCTACAATGAGCAGTTCTTC; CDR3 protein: CASSYSSVSYNEQFF
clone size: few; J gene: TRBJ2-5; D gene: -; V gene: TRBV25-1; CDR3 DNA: TGTGCCAGCAGCAACACCCGACACGGGTACCAAGAGACCCAGTACTTC; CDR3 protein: CASSNTRHGYQETQYF
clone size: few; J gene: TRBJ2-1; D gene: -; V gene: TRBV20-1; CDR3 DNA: TGCAGTCATATAGGGGGAGGGGGCGATGAGCAGTTCTTC; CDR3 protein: CSHIGGGGDEQFF
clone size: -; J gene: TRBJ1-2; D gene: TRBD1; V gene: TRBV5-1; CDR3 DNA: TGCACCAGCAGCTTGGCCGGGACAGGGACGGACTATGGCTACACCTTC; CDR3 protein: CTSSLAGTGTDYGYTF
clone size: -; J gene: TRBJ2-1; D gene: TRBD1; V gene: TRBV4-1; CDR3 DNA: TGCGCCAGCAGCCAAGACCCTCTTTTAGGGACAGGGGGAGGCAATGAGCAGTTCTTC; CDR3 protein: CASSQDPLLGTGGGNEQFF
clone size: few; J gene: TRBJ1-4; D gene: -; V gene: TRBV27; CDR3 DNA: TGTGCCAGCAGTTTAGGGTCAATGGGGTTGTCACCTAATGAAAAACTGTTTTTT; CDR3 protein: CASSLGSMGLSPNEKLFF
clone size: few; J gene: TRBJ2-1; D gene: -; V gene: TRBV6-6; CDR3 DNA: TGTGCCAGCAGTTACCGGGCAGTGGGAACCAATGAGCAGTTCTTC; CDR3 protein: CASSYRAVGTNEQFF
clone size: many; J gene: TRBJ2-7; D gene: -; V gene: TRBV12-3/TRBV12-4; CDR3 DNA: TGTGCCAGCAGGCGGGACTCCTACGAGCAGTACTTC; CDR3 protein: CASRRDSYEQYF
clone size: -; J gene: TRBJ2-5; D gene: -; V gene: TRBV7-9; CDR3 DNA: TGTGCCAGCAGCTTAGAGGCAGGGCCAGTTGGGACCCAGTACTTC; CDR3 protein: CASSLEAGPVGTQYF
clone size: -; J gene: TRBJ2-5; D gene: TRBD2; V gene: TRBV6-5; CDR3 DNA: TGTGCCAGCAGTTACTCAGGACTAGCGGAGGGTCCGAACCAAGAGACCCAGTACTTC; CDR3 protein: CASSYSGLAEGPNQETQYF
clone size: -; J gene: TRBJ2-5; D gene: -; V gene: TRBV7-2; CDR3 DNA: TGTGCCAGCAGACGTACGGGGGCCGGAGGGACCCAGTACTTC; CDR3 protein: CASRRTGAGGTQYF
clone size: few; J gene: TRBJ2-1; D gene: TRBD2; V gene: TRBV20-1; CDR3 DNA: TGCAGTGCTAGTCTGTCTAGCGGGGGATACAATGAGCAGTTCTTC; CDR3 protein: CSASLSSGGYNEQFF
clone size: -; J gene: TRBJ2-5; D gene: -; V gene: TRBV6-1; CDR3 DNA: TGTGCCAGCAGCCCACTTCAGGGGAGACAAGAGACCCAGTACTTC; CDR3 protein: CASSPLQGRQETQYF
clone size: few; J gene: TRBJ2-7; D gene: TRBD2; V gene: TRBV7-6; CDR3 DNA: TGTGCCAGCAGCGCCGGGACTAGCGGCTACGAGCAGTACTTC; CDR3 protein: CASSAGTSGYEQYF
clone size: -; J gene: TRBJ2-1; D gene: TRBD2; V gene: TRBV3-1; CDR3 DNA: TGTGCCAGCAGCCAGGGACTAGGAAAGTCAAGTGAGCAGTTCTTC; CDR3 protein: CASSQGLGKSSEQFF
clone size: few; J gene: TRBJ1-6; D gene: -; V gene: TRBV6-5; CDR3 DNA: TGTGCCAGCAGCTGGGGGCGCGAGATTGATTCACCCCTCCACTTT; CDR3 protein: CASSWGREIDSPLHF
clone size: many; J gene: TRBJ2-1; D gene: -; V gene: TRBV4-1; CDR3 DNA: TGCGCCAGCAGCCCGACCCCGTCGGGCCACAATGAGCAGTTCTTC; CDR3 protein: CASSPTPSGHNEQFF
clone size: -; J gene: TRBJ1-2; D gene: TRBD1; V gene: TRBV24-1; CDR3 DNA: TGTACCACCAGTGATTCCGGGACAGGGTTGAGAGGCTACACCTTC; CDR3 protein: CTTSDSGTGLRGYTF
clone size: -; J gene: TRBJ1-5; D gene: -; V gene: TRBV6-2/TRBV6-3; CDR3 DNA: TGTGCCAGCAGCCGCCCCTTGGGCAATCAGCCCCAGCATTTT; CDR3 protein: CASSRPLGNQPQHF
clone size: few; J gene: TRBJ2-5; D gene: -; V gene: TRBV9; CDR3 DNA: TGTACCAGCAGCGCCTCAGGGACCGCCCAAGAGACCCAGTACTTC; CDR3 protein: CTSSASGTAQETQYF
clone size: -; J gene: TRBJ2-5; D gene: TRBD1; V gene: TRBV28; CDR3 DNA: TGTGCCAGCAGTTTCCGGGACAGGGGTCAAGAGACCCAGTACTTC; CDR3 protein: CASSFRDRGQETQYF
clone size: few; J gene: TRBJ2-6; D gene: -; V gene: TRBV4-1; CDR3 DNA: TGCGCCAGCAGCCACAGGTCTGGGGCCAACGTCCTGACTTTC; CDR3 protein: CASSHRSGANVLTF
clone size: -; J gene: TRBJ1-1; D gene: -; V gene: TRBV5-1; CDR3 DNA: TGCGCCAGCAGCTTGAAGACGGGGCCGAACACTGAAGCTTTCTTT; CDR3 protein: CASSLKTGPNTEAFF